Listed below are T cell receptor beta chains from one sample, sequenced in a study of CD8+ T cells in alopecia areata. Assay used: immunoSEQ multiplex PCR; TCRdb lists only in-frame clones, some missing. The table shows about 110,000 clones, with around 83% occurring only once. This material consisted of CD8+ T cells sorted from blood, taken at week 24, from a patient treated with tofacitinib. These TCRs come from a human donor with alopecia areata. Each CDR3 is given with its conserved first and last residue. A D gene is named only where the DNA matches it firmly. A row's size may be missing; if present it is once, few, many or a size class.

>TRBV11-2|NA|NA|TRBJ2-1
TGTGCCAGCAGCACCTCCGCTAGCGCTATCAACAATGAGCAGTTCTTC
CASSTSASAINNEQFF
>TRBV11-2|NA|NA|TRBJ2-7
TGTGCCAGCAGCTTTCTAGGGGGGGCCGCGTACGAGCAGTACTTC
CASSFLGGAAYEQYF
>TRBV29-1|few|NA|TRBJ2-7
TGCAGCGTTGAATTGGCAACCTGGGAGCAGTACTTC
CSVELATWEQYF
>TRBV25-1|NA|TRBD2|TRBJ2-3
TGTGCCAGCACGAGAAGCGGGGGGGCCGGAGATACGCAGTATTTT
CASTRSGGAGDTQYF
>TRBV5-5|NA|NA|TRBJ2-7
TGTGCCAGCAGCTCCCTTTTGAACTACGAGCAGTACTTC
CASSSLLNYEQYF
>TRBV4-3|NA|TRBD2|TRBJ2-5
TGCGCCAGCAGCCAAGACCTAAGACTAGCGGGTCAAGAGACCCAGTACTTC
CASSQDLRLAGQETQYF
>TRBV27|NA|NA|TRBJ2-3
TGTGCCAGCCTTAAATTGGGGGTAGATACGCAGTATTTT
CASLKLGVDTQYF
>TRBV5-5|NA|TRBD1|TRBJ1-4
TGTGCCAGCAGCCGGGCGGTCCCGGGACAGGGAACAACTAATGAAAAACTGTTTTTT
CASSRAVPGQGTTNEKLFF
>TRBV14|NA|NA|TRBJ2-2
TGTGCCAGCAGCCAAGTGGGGCAGGGGTACACCGGGGAGCTGTTTTTT
CASSQVGQGYTGELFF
>TRBV19|NA|NA|TRBJ2-3
TGTGCCAGTAGTGCGACAGATACGCAGTATTTT
CASSATDTQYF
>TRBV29-1|once|NA|TRBJ1-2
TGCAGCGTTGAAGAGGCTGGGTATGGCTACACCTTC
CSVEEAGYGYTF
>TRBV5-1|NA|TRBD1|TRBJ2-7
TGCGCCAGCAGCAAGACAGGGAACTACGAGCAGTACTTC
CASSKTGNYEQYF
>TRBV4-3|NA|NA|TRBJ2-7
TGCGCCAGCAGCCAAGATAGGTCGCGGAGTGGCGAGCAGTACTTC
CASSQDRSRSGEQYF
>TRBV27|NA|NA|TRBJ2-1
TGTGCCAGCAGCCCGTACGCCTACAATGAGCAGTTCTTC
CASSPYAYNEQFF
>TRBV19|NA|NA|TRBJ2-7
TGTGCCAGTAGTAAGGACAGCTCGAGCTCCTACGAGCAGTACTTC
CASSKDSSSSYEQYF
>TRBV19|NA|NA|TRBJ2-1
TGTGCCAGTAGTATGGGGGGTTACAATGAGCAGTTCTTC
CASSMGGYNEQFF
>TRBV9|NA|TRBD1|TRBJ1-1
TGTGCCAGCAGCGCCACAGGGGACACTGAAGCTTTCTTT
CASSATGDTEAFF
>TRBV5-4|NA|NA|TRBJ1-2
TGTGCCAGCAGCCCGCCTGCAGGGACCTACACCTTC
CASSPPAGTYTF
>TRBV29-1|NA|NA|TRBJ2-1
TGCAGCGTTGAAGACGTCCAGGTGAGCTCCTACAATGAGCAGTTCTTC
CSVEDVQVSSYNEQFF
>TRBV4-3|NA|NA|TRBJ1-1
TGCGCCAGCAGCCAAACAGGGAACACTGAAGCTTTCTTT
CASSQTGNTEAFF
>TRBV5-1|NA|TRBD2|TRBJ2-1
TGCGCCAGCAGCGACGGCGGGGGCTCCTACAATGAGCAGTTCTTC
CASSDGGGSYNEQFF
>TRBV2|NA|NA|TRBJ2-3
TGTGCCAGCAGGGCCACAGTCTATATCACAGATACGCAGTATTTT
CASRATVYITDTQYF
>TRBV6-1|NA|TRBD1|TRBJ2-3
TGTGCCAGCAATCGAGGGACAGGGGACGCAGATACGCAGTATTTT
CASNRGTGDADTQYF
>TRBV4-1|NA|TRBD1|TRBJ2-7
TGCGCCAGCAGACAAGGGACAGGCGTCCCCTACGAGCAGTACTTC
CASRQGTGVPYEQYF
>TRBV5-1|NA|TRBD2|TRBJ2-7
TGCGCCAGCAGCTTAGCTAGCGGGGGAGTGGCCTACGAGCAGTACTTC
CASSLASGGVAYEQYF
>TRBV29-1|NA|NA|TRBJ1-2
TGCAGCACCGATTCGAGCGGCTACACCTTC
CSTDSSGYTF